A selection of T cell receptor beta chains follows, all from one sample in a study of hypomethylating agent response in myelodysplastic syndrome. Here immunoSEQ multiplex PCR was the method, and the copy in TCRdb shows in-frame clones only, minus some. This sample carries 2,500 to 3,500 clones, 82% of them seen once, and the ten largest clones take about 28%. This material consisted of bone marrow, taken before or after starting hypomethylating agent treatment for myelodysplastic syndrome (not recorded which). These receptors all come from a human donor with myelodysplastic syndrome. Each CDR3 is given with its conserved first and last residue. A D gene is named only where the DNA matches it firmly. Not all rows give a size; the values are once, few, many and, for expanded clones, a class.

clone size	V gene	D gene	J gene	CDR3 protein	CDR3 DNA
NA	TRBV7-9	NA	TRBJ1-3	CASSLGGSLYF	TGTGCCAGCAGCTTAGGGGGATCGTTATATTTT
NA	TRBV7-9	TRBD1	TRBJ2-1	CASSFPTGVWSSYNEQFF	TGTGCCAGCAGCTTCCCCACAGGGGTGTGGAGCTCCTACAATGAGCAGTTCTTC
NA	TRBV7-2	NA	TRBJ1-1	CASSLGPEGGQLTPEAFF	TGTGCCAGCAGCTTAGGGCCCGAGGGGGGACAACTTACTCCTGAAGCTTTCTTT
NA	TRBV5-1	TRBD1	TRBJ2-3	CASSLTGGQADTQYF	TGCGCCAGCAGCTTAACAGGGGGCCAGGCAGATACGCAGTATTTT
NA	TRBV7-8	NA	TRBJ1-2	CASSLQAFNYGYTF	TGTGCCAGCAGCTTACAAGCGTTTAACTATGGCTACACCTTC
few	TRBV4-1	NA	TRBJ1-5	CASSYGGADQPQHF	TGCGCCAGCAGCTATGGGGGGGCCGATCAGCCCCAGCATTTT
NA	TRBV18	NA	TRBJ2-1	CASSPSRTPGDEQFF	TGTGCCAGCTCACCGTCACGGACCCCAGGGGATGAGCAGTTCTTC
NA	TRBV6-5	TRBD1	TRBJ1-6	CASGTGISPLHF	TGTGCCAGCGGGACAGGGATTTCACCCCTCCACTTT
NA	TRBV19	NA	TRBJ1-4	CASSLRGGSNEKLFF	TGTGCCAGTAGTCTACGGGGGGGCTCTAATGAAAAACTGTTTTTT
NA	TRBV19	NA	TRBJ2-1	CASSLAGAEQFF	TGTGCCAGTAGCCTGGCCGGGGCCGAGCAGTTCTTC
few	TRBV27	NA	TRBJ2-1	CASSLLPLYNEQFF	TGTGCCAGCAGTCTTCTGCCCCTTTACAATGAGCAGTTCTTC
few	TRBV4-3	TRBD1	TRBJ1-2	CASSQDPTGSTYGYTF	TGCGCCAGCAGCCAAGATCCGACAGGGTCTACCTATGGCTACACCTTC
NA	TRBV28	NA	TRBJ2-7	CASSSYPGYEQYF	TGTGCCAGCAGTTCATATCCGGGTTACGAGCAGTACTTC
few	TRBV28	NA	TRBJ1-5	CASSPGTNQPQHF	TGTGCCAGCAGTCCAGGGACCAATCAGCCCCAGCATTTT
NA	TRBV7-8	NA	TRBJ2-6	CASSLRAATGANVLTF	TGTGCCAGCAGCTTAAGGGCAGCAACTGGGGCCAACGTCCTGACTTTC
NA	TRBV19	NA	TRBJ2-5	CASSLGAGDGETQYF	TGTGCCAGTAGCCTTGGGGCAGGGGACGGAGAGACCCAGTACTTC
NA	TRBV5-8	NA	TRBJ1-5	CASSLALLNQPQHF	TGTGCCAGCAGCTTGGCCCTCCTAAATCAGCCCCAGCATTTT
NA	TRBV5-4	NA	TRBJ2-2	CASSLEGNTGELFF	TGTGCCAGCAGCTTGGAGGGGAACACCGGGGAGCTGTTTTTT
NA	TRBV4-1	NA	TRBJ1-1	CASALSANKNTEAFF	TGCGCCAGCGCCCTCTCGGCAAACAAGAACACTGAAGCTTTCTTT
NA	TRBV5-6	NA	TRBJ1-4	CASSGETAPNEKLFF	TGTGCCAGCAGCGGTGAGACAGCCCCTAATGAAAAACTGTTTTTT
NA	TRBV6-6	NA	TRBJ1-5	CASSYPAGGGNQPQHF	TGTGCCAGCAGTTACCCAGCCGGGGGAGGCAATCAGCCCCAGCATTTT
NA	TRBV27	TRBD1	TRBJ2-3	CASSGTGEEADTQYF	TGTGCCAGCAGTGGCACAGGGGAAGAAGCAGATACGCAGTATTTT
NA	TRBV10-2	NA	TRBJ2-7	CASSDADNYEQYF	TGCGCCAGCAGTGACGCCGACAACTACGAGCAGTACTTC
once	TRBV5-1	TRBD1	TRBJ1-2	CASSTGQTFDGYTF	TGCGCCAGCAGCACGGGACAGACTTTCGATGGCTACACCTTC
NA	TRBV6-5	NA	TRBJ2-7	CASSYREKQYF	TGTGCCAGCAGTTACAGGGAAAAGCAGTACTTC